A selection of T cell receptor beta chains follows, all from one sample in a study of T-cell memory formation after mild COVID-19. TCRdb fed the 5' RACE reads into MiXCR, producing one record per CDR3 protein. The sample consists of some 100,000 distinct CDR3 sequences, 11% of them appearing once. Sequenced input: PBMCs or a T cell subset sorted from them (not recorded which). These receptors came from a young man who had mild COVID-19 (a few samples of this study predate the infection). Cell type and time point are not known. CDR3s include the opening cysteine and the closing phenylalanine or tryptophan. The D gene is left open where the match is weak. Expanded clones are given a class, and other clones once, few, many or no size at all.

clone size: NA
V gene: TRBV11-2
D gene: NA
J gene: TRBJ2-1
CDR3 DNA: TGTGCCAGCAGCCCATACTCGAGGGTTTACAATGAGCAGTTCTTC
CDR3 protein: CASSPYSRVYNEQFF

clone size: many
V gene: TRBV7-2
D gene: NA
J gene: TRBJ1-3
CDR3 DNA: TGTGCCAGCAGCTTGGCCGGGACTGGAAACACCATATATTTT
CDR3 protein: CASSLAGTGNTIYF

clone size: NA
V gene: TRBV7-9
D gene: NA
J gene: TRBJ1-2
CDR3 DNA: TGTGCCAGCAGCTTAGAAAGTGGGGGGACGGAATACTATGGCTACACCTTC
CDR3 protein: CASSLESGGTEYYGYTF

clone size: NA
V gene: TRBV11-1
D gene: NA
J gene: TRBJ2-5
CDR3 DNA: TGTGCCAGCAGCTACTCGCCAGAGACCCAGTACTTC
CDR3 protein: CASSYSPETQYF

clone size: few
V gene: TRBV12-3/TRBV12-4
D gene: NA
J gene: TRBJ2-1
CDR3 DNA: TGTGCCAGCACTTGGGGGGGGCATGTCCCGGGGGAGCAGTTCTTC
CDR3 protein: CASTWGGHVPGEQFF

clone size: NA
V gene: TRBV7-9
D gene: NA
J gene: TRBJ2-2
CDR3 DNA: TGTGCCAGCAGCTTACTTCAAGTGTCAGCGAACACCGGGGAGCTGTTTTTT
CDR3 protein: CASSLLQVSANTGELFF

clone size: medium-sized
V gene: TRBV27
D gene: NA
J gene: TRBJ1-5
CDR3 DNA: TGTGCCAGCAGCCCAACAGGGTTTAGCAATCAGCCCCAGCATTTT
CDR3 protein: CASSPTGFSNQPQHF

clone size: NA
V gene: TRBV12-3/TRBV12-4
D gene: NA
J gene: TRBJ2-1
CDR3 DNA: TGTGCCAGCAGTTTTTTGAGATCCGTCGATGAGCAGTTCTTC
CDR3 protein: CASSFLRSVDEQFF

clone size: few
V gene: TRBV2
D gene: NA
J gene: TRBJ2-6
CDR3 DNA: TGTGCCAGCAGATTTAGGGGATCCGGGGCCAACGTCCTGACTTTC
CDR3 protein: CASRFRGSGANVLTF

clone size: many
V gene: TRBV5-1
D gene: NA
J gene: TRBJ2-2
CDR3 DNA: TGCGCCAGCAGCTTGCTGGCTAGCGAGACCGGGGAGCTGTTTTTT
CDR3 protein: CASSLLASETGELFF

clone size: few
V gene: TRBV27
D gene: TRBD2
J gene: TRBJ2-7
CDR3 DNA: TGTGCCAGCAGTTTATACCCGGGACTAGCGGGGACCTACGAGCAGTACTTC
CDR3 protein: CASSLYPGLAGTYEQYF

clone size: NA
V gene: TRBV4-1
D gene: NA
J gene: TRBJ2-2
CDR3 DNA: TGCGCCAGCAGCCACCCGAGCGGGAACACCGGGGAGCTGTTTTTT
CDR3 protein: CASSHPSGNTGELFF

clone size: few
V gene: TRBV5-1
D gene: NA
J gene: TRBJ2-5
CDR3 DNA: TGCGCCAGCAGCTTGGGTCTTTGGCGGGACCAAGAGACCCAGTACTTC
CDR3 protein: CASSLGLWRDQETQYF

clone size: NA
V gene: TRBV10-3
D gene: NA
J gene: TRBJ2-3
CDR3 DNA: TGTGCCATCAGAGATCCTAGCCCTGCGCCAGGGACGCAGTATTTT
CDR3 protein: CAIRDPSPAPGTQYF

clone size: NA
V gene: TRBV6-2/TRBV6-3
D gene: TRBD1
J gene: TRBJ1-5
CDR3 DNA: TGTGCCAGCAGCACTACAAGGGACAGGGACAATCAGCCCCAGCATTTT
CDR3 protein: CASSTTRDRDNQPQHF

clone size: NA
V gene: TRBV5-4
D gene: TRBD2
J gene: TRBJ2-3
CDR3 DNA: TGTGCCAGCAGCTTGGAGTCTAGCGGGGCTGCGCAGTATTTT
CDR3 protein: CASSLESSGAAQYF

clone size: medium-sized
V gene: TRBV7-9
D gene: NA
J gene: TRBJ1-2
CDR3 DNA: TGTGCCAGCAGCTTAGCGAACGGGAATGGCTACACCTTC
CDR3 protein: CASSLANGNGYTF

clone size: NA
V gene: TRBV9
D gene: NA
J gene: TRBJ1-1
CDR3 DNA: TGTGCCAGCAGCGTATATCCCGAGGGGACTGAAGCTTTCTTT
CDR3 protein: CASSVYPEGTEAFF

clone size: few
V gene: TRBV20-1
D gene: NA
J gene: TRBJ1-5
CDR3 DNA: TGCAGTGCTCGGGACATGACTCAGCCCCAGCATTTT
CDR3 protein: CSARDMTQPQHF

clone size: NA
V gene: TRBV28
D gene: NA
J gene: TRBJ1-5
CDR3 DNA: TGTGCCAGCAGTTTTATTGGCAATCAGCCCCAGCATTTT
CDR3 protein: CASSFIGNQPQHF

clone size: few
V gene: TRBV5-1
D gene: TRBD1
J gene: TRBJ2-7
CDR3 DNA: TGCGCCAGCAGCTCGGGTATGACAGGGGCGGGCGAGCAGTACTTC
CDR3 protein: CASSSGMTGAGEQYF

clone size: NA
V gene: TRBV4-1
D gene: TRBD2
J gene: TRBJ2-3
CDR3 DNA: TGCGCCAGCAGCCAAGATCTCACTAGCGGGACAGATACGCAGTATTTT
CDR3 protein: CASSQDLTSGTDTQYF

clone size: many
V gene: TRBV27
D gene: NA
J gene: TRBJ2-7
CDR3 DNA: TGTGCCAGCAGTACAAGGGATAGTCCCTACGAGCAGTACTTC
CDR3 protein: CASSTRDSPYEQYF

clone size: NA
V gene: TRBV11-2
D gene: NA
J gene: TRBJ2-7
CDR3 DNA: TGTGCCAGCAGCTTAACGGGGTCCGAGCAGTACTTC
CDR3 protein: CASSLTGSEQYF

clone size: many
V gene: TRBV2
D gene: TRBD1
J gene: TRBJ2-2
CDR3 DNA: TGTGCCACCTGGGCGGGACAGGGGGGGACCGGGGAGCTGTTTTTT
CDR3 protein: CATWAGQGGTGELFF

clone size: many
V gene: TRBV4-1
D gene: NA
J gene: TRBJ2-6
CDR3 DNA: TGCGCCAGCAGCCAAGAACCTACAGACTACTCTGGGGCCAACGTCCTGACTTTC
CDR3 protein: CASSQEPTDYSGANVLTF

clone size: NA
V gene: TRBV3-1
D gene: NA
J gene: TRBJ2-3
CDR3 DNA: TGTGCCAGCAGCCTTGCGGGGAGAGATACGCAGTATTTT
CDR3 protein: CASSLAGRDTQYF

clone size: NA
V gene: TRBV7-6
D gene: TRBD1
J gene: TRBJ2-2
CDR3 DNA: TGTGCCAGCAGCTTTAGTGGGACAGGTGTGTTCGCGAACACCGGGGAGCTGTTTTTT
CDR3 protein: CASSFSGTGVFANTGELFF

clone size: medium-sized
V gene: TRBV18
D gene: NA
J gene: TRBJ2-7
CDR3 DNA: TGTGCCAGCTCAACCTCAGGCTACGAGCAGTACTTC
CDR3 protein: CASSTSGYEQYF

clone size: NA
V gene: TRBV5-1
D gene: NA
J gene: TRBJ1-2
CDR3 DNA: TGCGCCAGCAGCCCCCCGGGCAGGGTTGACTATGGCTACACCTTC
CDR3 protein: CASSPPGRVDYGYTF

clone size: few
V gene: TRBV12-3/TRBV12-4
D gene: TRBD1
J gene: TRBJ1-2
CDR3 DNA: TGTGCCAGCAGTTTAGGGCAGGGGGGAGGCTACACCTTC
CDR3 protein: CASSLGQGGGYTF

clone size: few
V gene: TRBV9
D gene: NA
J gene: TRBJ1-2
CDR3 DNA: NA
CDR3 protein: CASSVAAGTGGLPTF

clone size: many
V gene: TRBV11-2
D gene: NA
J gene: TRBJ1-1
CDR3 DNA: TGTGCCAGCAGCTTAGCTCCAGGGAGGGGTCCGAACACTGAAGCTTTCTTT
CDR3 protein: CASSLAPGRGPNTEAFF

clone size: few
V gene: TRBV6-2/TRBV6-3
D gene: NA
J gene: TRBJ2-2
CDR3 DNA: TGTGCCAGCAGGGCCCGCGCACGGTACACCGGGGAGCTGTTTTTT
CDR3 protein: CASRARARYTGELFF

clone size: NA
V gene: TRBV4-3
D gene: NA
J gene: TRBJ1-3
CDR3 DNA: TGCGCCAGCAGCCCCACTGGAAACACCATATATTTT
CDR3 protein: CASSPTGNTIYF

clone size: few
V gene: TRBV28
D gene: TRBD2
J gene: TRBJ2-1
CDR3 DNA: TGTGCCAGCAGTTCCGGACTAGCGGGGGGGAGCTCCTACAATGAGCAGTTCTTC
CDR3 protein: CASSSGLAGGSSYNEQFF

clone size: NA
V gene: TRBV6-6
D gene: TRBD1
J gene: TRBJ2-7
CDR3 DNA: TGTGCCAGCAAAATTTCACAGGGGAGCTCCTACGAGCAGTACTTC
CDR3 protein: CASKISQGSSYEQYF

clone size: NA
V gene: TRBV9
D gene: NA
J gene: TRBJ1-3
CDR3 DNA: TGTGCCAGCAGCGTTTCCGACAGTAGCGTGAACACCATATATTTT
CDR3 protein: CASSVSDSSVNTIYF

clone size: many
V gene: TRBV29-1
D gene: NA
J gene: TRBJ2-2
CDR3 DNA: TGCAGCGTTACTGGGTACACCGGGGAGCTGTTTTTT
CDR3 protein: CSVTGYTGELFF

clone size: few
V gene: TRBV5-1
D gene: TRBD2
J gene: TRBJ2-7
CDR3 DNA: TGCGCCAGCAGCTTCCGGGGGGTCCTCGTCTACGAGCAGTACTTC
CDR3 protein: CASSFRGVLVYEQYF

clone size: NA
V gene: TRBV7-9
D gene: NA
J gene: TRBJ2-7
CDR3 DNA: TGTGCCAGCAGCTTAGATAGCGGCGAGCAGTACTTC
CDR3 protein: CASSLDSGEQYF

clone size: NA
V gene: TRBV5-6
D gene: TRBD1
J gene: TRBJ1-6
CDR3 DNA: TGTGCCAGCAACTCCCGGACGGGGACAGGGTTTTCACCCCTCCACTTT
CDR3 protein: CASNSRTGTGFSPLHF

clone size: NA
V gene: TRBV7-7
D gene: TRBD1
J gene: TRBJ2-7
CDR3 DNA: TGTGCCAGCAGCTTCGGACAGGGAGATACCTACGAGCAGTACTTC
CDR3 protein: CASSFGQGDTYEQYF

clone size: NA
V gene: TRBV12-3/TRBV12-4
D gene: TRBD1
J gene: TRBJ2-1
CDR3 DNA: TGTGCCAGCAGTTTTAGTGCCGAGCAGGGGGCATTATACAATGAGCAGTTCTTC
CDR3 protein: CASSFSAEQGALYNEQFF

clone size: many
V gene: TRBV29-1
D gene: NA
J gene: TRBJ1-1
CDR3 DNA: TGCAGCGTACCGATTTGGGGGGGAGGAACTGAAGCTTTCTTT
CDR3 protein: CSVPIWGGGTEAFF

clone size: few
V gene: TRBV27
D gene: NA
J gene: TRBJ2-7
CDR3 DNA: TGTGCCAGCAGTTTATATCCAGGGAGGCTTCCCCACGAGCAGTACTTC
CDR3 protein: CASSLYPGRLPHEQYF

clone size: NA
V gene: TRBV4-2
D gene: NA
J gene: TRBJ1-2
CDR3 DNA: TGTGCCAGCAGCCAAGAAGGGCACTATGGCTACACCTTC
CDR3 protein: CASSQEGHYGYTF